This record concerns one TCR beta chain sequence. Its specificity is unknown. The V gene lost 0 bases and the J gene lost 4 bases, with 12 bases spanning the gap. Germline CDR1 is MNHEY and CDR2 is SVGAGI. This CDR3 comprises 15 residues. This sample is drawn from a study of shared clonotypes between healthy human individuals. Study in general: Three plates each covered CD4 naive and memory; CD8 naive two, CD8 memory one.

The authors split each subset's genomic DNA evenly across several immunoSEQ plates. The protocol was immunoSEQ multiplex PCR, while the TCRdb copy is restricted to in-frame clones and leaves out a portion. Of about 320,000 clones listed, roughly 84% are singletons. The study, taken as a whole, reports: Though the depth was large, rarefaction showed that sorted-subset sequencing was incomplete.

Sequencing was performed on memory CD8+ T cells sorted from blood. As for subset: CD45RO+ cells pooled with CCR7-negative TemRA cells. The rearrangement uses TRBV6-5 and TRBJ1-2; D might be TRBD1 (5 bases). The TCR comes from a young man in good health. In DNA form, the CDR3 reads TGTGCCAGCAGTTACTCGATTGGGGGTTCCTATGGCTACACCTTC. Protein: CASSYSIGGSYGYTF.